Listed here are 6 T cell receptor beta chains from one sample, sequenced in a study of identical twins. MiXCR was run by TCRdb on the 5' RACE reads, yielding one entry per CDR3 protein. The table includes 750,000 to 950,000 distinct CDR3 sequences, about 12% detected once. This sample was shared with a second study, whose subject was yellow fever vaccine responses in identical twins.

The sample was PBMCs. The source of these receptors is a woman aged 18-30 years in good health.

The chain couples TRBV7-9 to TRBJ2-1; TRBD2 matches at 11 bases. Trimming cost V 5 bases and J 8 bases; bases outside gene matches: 8. This CDR3 spans 15 amino acids. Germline V gene lookup returns CDR1 SEHNR and CDR2 FQNEAQ (reference sequence). CDR3 residues: CASSPPLAGVDEQFF. DNA of the CDR3: TGTGCCAGCAGCCCCCCACTAGCGGGAGTGGATGAGCAGTTCTTC.

This clonotype was seen a few times. The chain recombines TRBV5-5 with TRBJ1-1; D unresolved. Germline values: CDR1 SGHKS, CDR2 YYEKEE (reference sequence). V was shortened by 4 bases and J by 1 base, with 8 bases between the two germline ends. CDR3 length: 13 amino acids. The CDR3: CASSIAPNTEAFF. The CDR3 DNA follows: TGTGCCAGCAGCATCGCACCGAACACTGAAGCTTTCTTT.

The rearrangement uses TRBV2 and TRBJ1-5, with TRBD1 identical over 8 bases. The CDR3 extends over 16 amino acids. CDR1 is SNHLY and CDR2 is FYNNEI in the germline V gene. J gave up 3 bases and V 4 bases, and 8 bases lay outside the gene matches. CDR3 in DNA: TGTGCCAGCAGTGCCGAACAGGGACAGGCCAATCAGCCCCAGCATTTT. Translation gives CASSAEQGQANQPQHF.

V usage is TRBV20-1 and J usage is TRBJ1-1; 7 bases match TRBD1. J gave up 4 bases and V 3 bases, and 5 bases lay outside the gene matches. The CDR3 is 13 residues long. In germline, CDR1 is DFQATT, CDR2 SNEGSKA (reference sequence). The CDR3 loop is CSARQSGGTEAFF. As DNA, the CDR3 is TGCAGTGCTAGGCAATCAGGGGGCACTGAAGCTTTCTTT.

This clonotype was detected many times. The CDR3 sequence: CASSRGNSPLHF. CDR3 DNA: TGTGCCAGTTCGAGGGGAAACTCACCCCTCCACTTT. This rearrangement joins TRBV6-5 to TRBJ1-6; TRBD1 might be the D (5 bases). The CDR3 has 12 amino acids. V gave up 9 bases and J gave up 10 bases, with 13 bases separating them. CDR1 is MNHEY and CDR2 is SVGAGI in the germline V gene.

This clonotype was seen a few times. The CDR3 here is CASSINSGVKETQYF. The CDR3 nucleotides read TGTGCCAGCAGCATCAATAGCGGGGTGAAAGAGACCCAGTACTTC. The chain couples TRBV7-9 to TRBJ2-5, with 8 bases matching TRBD2. The germline V gene has CDR1 SEHNR and CDR2 FQNEAQ (reference sequence). With 5 bases clipped from V and 3 bases from J, the junction kept 8 bases outside the gene matches. The CDR3 sequence is 15 residues long.